The clone carrying this TCR beta chain has a count of ten or more. Its cognate antigen is unknown. This sample is drawn from a study of human T cells and chemical hapten exposure. General study results and limits: DPC sensitization left the count of TCRs above 1 in 1000 unchanged.

The CDR3 is 14 residues long. The ends were cut back, 5 bases at V and 5 bases at J, with 15 bases in the middle. During construction of the library, unique molecular identifiers were attached to individual cDNA molecules for quantitative, reproducible TCR counting. From the RACE reads, TCRdb called clonotypes with MiXCR, one entry per CDR3 protein. The sample has 300,000 to 450,000 distinct CDR3 sequences; roughly 4.6% are singletons. Time point given: pre-sensitization, week 0. Stated treatment: therapeutic diphenylcyclopropenone sensitization with weekly scalp DPC. The sequence derives from a woman aged 50 to 60 with alopecia areata. Some clones in this sample may be carry-over from other donors' samples. The J gene is TRBJ1-1, the V gene TRBV12-3 or TRBV12-4; D gene uncertain. Sequenced here: whole blood, sampled in connection with sensitization to the hapten diphenylcyclopropenone (DPC). The CDR3 protein is CASSRKDLGTEAFF. The CDR3 DNA is TGTGCCAGCAGTCGGAAAGACTTAGGGACTGAAGCTTTCTTT.